This TCR beta chain came from a study of cytomegalovirus exposure and HLA in healthy donors. Overall study results and limits: It was in a later analysis that TCR association rates were seen to vary by HLA locus, highest for DRB1 and lowest for HLA-C. In a later analysis, a missense DCLRE1C variant was linked to TCR beta V- and J-gene trimming. The study flagged some 170 TCR beta chains as cytomegalovirus-associated.

With regard to this clone: Its matching antigen is unknown.

Researchers ran the PCR with 60 Vbeta and 13 Jbeta primers. Measured with immunoSEQ multiplex PCR; TCRdb has only the in-frame clones, and not every one. The repertoire holds more than 95,000 clones, with 60% to 85% as singletons. The CDR3 length is 12 residues. The ends were cut back, 2 bases at V and 1 base at J, with 2 bases in the middle. Germline CDR1 is MDHEN and CDR2 is SYDVKM. The clonotype was recovered from a man aged 25-40 years in good health and CMV-seronegative. Sequenced material: PBMCs. The V call is TRBV28, the J call TRBJ1-2, with D unclear. CDR3: CASSLLNYGYTF. The CDR3 DNA is TGTGCCAGCAGTTTACTTAACTATGGCTACACCTTC.